The 5 T cell receptor beta chains in this list originate from one sample, sequenced in a study of OX40 agonist ivuxolimab in advanced cancers. Using immunoSEQ multiplex PCR, the repertoire was profiled, and TCRdb retains in-frame clones only, with some absent. The sample lists more than 55,000 clones; around 74% were seen once. The sample consisted of CD4+ or CD8+ T cells sorted from blood, taken in a trial of the OX40 agonist ivuxolimab. These receptor sequences come from an adult with an advanced solid tumor such as melanoma, head and neck, liver or kidney cancer.

V gene TRBV27 combines with J gene TRBJ2-2; no clear D. This CDR3 region has 14 residues. V dropped 2 bases and J dropped 4 bases, with 8 bases sitting between them. The germline V gene encodes CDR1 MNHEY and CDR2 SMNVEV (reference sequence). The CDR3 loop reads CASSLGSATGELFF. In DNA form, the CDR3 reads TGTGCCAGCAGTTTAGGGTCGGCCACCGGGGAGCTGTTTTTT.

The V gene is TRBV11-2, the J gene TRBJ2-3; D not certain. V lost 2 bases, J lost 6 bases, and 9 bases lay in between. Germline V gives CDR1 SGHAT, CDR2 FQNNGV. The CDR3 sequence is 13 residues long. This CDR3 is CASSLSNADTQYF. As DNA, the CDR3 is TGTGCCAGCAGCTTAAGTAATGCGGATACGCAGTATTTT.

The V call is TRBV13, the J call TRBJ2-3, with D perhaps assigned TRBD1 or TRBD2 (5 bases each). Germline V gene data show CDR1 as PRHDT and CDR2 as FYEKMQ (reference sequence). The CDR3 runs to 12 residues. The ends were cut back, 5 bases at V and 4 bases at J, with 7 bases in the middle. The CDR3 region is CASSLGADTQYF. The CDR3 bases are TGTGCCAGCAGCCTGGGGGCAGATACGCAGTATTTT. Based on the CDR3 plus reference TRBV13 and TRBJ2-3, the full variable domain is AAGVIQSPRHLIKEKRETATLKCYPIPRHDTVYWYQQGPGQDPQFLISFYEKMQSDKGSIPDRFSAQQFSDYHSELNMSSLELGDSALYFCASSLGADTQYFGPGTRLTVL.

The J gene is TRBJ2-3, the V gene TRBV6-6; maybe TRBD1 (5 bases). The germline CDR1 and CDR2 sequences are MNHNY and SVGAGI (reference sequence). The CDR3 loop spans 16 amino acids. Trimming stripped 2 bases from V and 11 bases from J, with 23 bases between. The CDR3, as DNA: TGTGCCAGCAGTTACGTGGACATAGACCCCAGTGAGGAGCAGTATTTT. It specifies CASSYVDIDPSEEQYF.

The rearrangement links TRBV6-1 to TRBJ2-5; D unresolved. The CDR3 loop spans 14 amino acids. V lost 6 bases and J lost 5, with 16 bases in between. Germline CDR1 MNHNS, CDR2 SASEGT. This CDR3 is CASSLDPSRETQYF. CDR3 nucleotide sequence: TGTGCCAGCAGCCTGGACCCGTCAAGGGAGACCCAGTACTTC.